One TCR beta chain is described in this entry. The target antigen is unknown. The data originate from a study of cytomegalovirus exposure and HLA in healthy donors. Trimming stripped 2 bases from V and 2 bases from J, with 8 bases between. CDR3 length: 14 residues. Per the germline V gene, CDR1 is KGHSH and CDR2 is LQKENI. The primer mix had 60 Vbeta and 13 Jbeta primers. Study processing details: The count from a later analysis was tens of millions of unique TCR beta chains, about 10 million of them shared. Clones were read by immunoSEQ multiplex PCR, and TCRdb kept only the in-frame ones, dropping some. V and J calls and clone size are as listed in that table; D and trimming were resolved from the DNA. The sample holds approximately 89,000 clones; around 73% are singletons and the top ten take about 1.3%. Study conclusions and caveats: Per a later analysis, HLA-associated TCR beta chains showed more clonal expansion than other, equally common TCR beta chains. There were reportedly fewer N-insertions in an Asian-associated ancestry cluster than the approximately 700-donor mean, in a later analysis.

Sequenced sample: PBMCs. V is TRBV18 and J is TRBJ2-3; D is perhaps TRBD2 (5 bases). The clonotype comes from a female donor in good health and CMV-seronegative. CDR3: CASSPGGFTDTQYF. As DNA, the CDR3 is TGTGCCAGCTCACCAGGCGGGTTCACAGATACGCAGTATTTT.